This entry lists 7 T cell receptor beta chains sequenced from one sample in a study of beta chain features in type 1 diabetes. TCRB transcripts that were expressed got sequenced, as all of the isolated RNA had been reverse transcribed. Here immunoSEQ multiplex PCR was the method, and the copy in TCRdb shows in-frame clones only, minus some. Of 10,000 to 15,000 clones in the sample, around 43% were seen once. The sample was stem cell memory CD4+ T cells from blood. These receptors all come from a man younger than 35 in good health.

This clone was recorded a few times. The chain uses TRBV10-3 and TRBJ2-3, with 7 nucleotides matching TRBD2. V gave up 3 bases and J gave up 0 bases; unmatched junction bases: 3. Germline V gene lookup returns CDR1 ENHRY and CDR2 SYGVKD. CDR3 length equals 15 residues. CDR3 DNA: TGTGCCATCAGTGACCTCGGGGGGAGCACAGATACGCAGTATTTT. Translation: CAISDLGGSTDTQYF.

This chain joins TRBV19 and TRBJ1-5; 7 nucleotides match TRBD1. CDR1 is LNHDA and CDR2 is SQIVND in the germline V gene (reference sequence). After removal of 4 bases from V and 7 bases from J, the junction contained 4 bases not matched to a gene. This CDR3 has 13 amino acids. CDR3 region: CASSRQGWQPQHF. The CDR3 DNA sequence: TGTGCCAGTAGTAGACAGGGTTGGCAGCCCCAGCATTTT.

The chain carries TRBV6-5 and TRBJ2-1; D may be TRBD2 (6 bases). The CDR3 sequence is 15 residues long. The germline gives CDR1 MNHEY, CDR2 SVGAGI. The V and J ends lost 5 bases and 5 bases respectively, with 16 bases between them. The CDR3 protein is CASSPWTSSDNEQFF. CDR3 coding DNA: TGTGCCAGCAGTCCTTGGACTTCTAGCGACAATGAGCAGTTCTTC.

The gene calls are TRBV6-5 and TRBJ2-5; 9 bases fit TRBD1. Trimming cost V 4 bases and J 4 bases; bases outside gene matches: 7. Germline-derived CDR1 and CDR2 are MNHEY and SVGAGI. CDR3 size: 15 residues. The CDR3 region is CASSFDRGSGETQYF. In DNA form, the CDR3 reads TGTGCCAGCAGTTTTGACAGGGGGAGCGGAGAGACCCAGTACTTC.

This clone was detected a few times. The chain couples TRBV4-1 to TRBJ1-5, with TRBD1 matching 12 bases. The CDR3 consists of 16 residues. The germline gives CDR1 MGHRA, CDR2 YSYEKL. Trimming removed 4 bases from V and 1 base from J; junction bases left unmatched: 2. In nucleotides, the CDR3 is TGCGCCAGCAGCCCTGGGACAGGGGGCAGCAATCAGCCCCAGCATTTT. Its protein product is CASSPGTGGSNQPQHF.

V is TRBV19 and J is TRBJ2-5, with D maybe TRBD1 (5 bases). The CDR3 contains 16 residues. Trimming shortened V by 3 bases and J by 1 base, and 15 bases separated the two germline ends. The germline V gene has CDR1 LNHDA and CDR2 SQIVND (reference sequence). In DNA, the CDR3 is TGTGCCAGTAGTATTTGGGGCGTTGAAATCCAAGAGACCCAGTACTTC. Protein sequence: CASSIWGVEIQETQYF.

V and J are TRBV11-2 and TRBJ2-2, with 10 nucleotides matching TRBD2. After removal of 4 bases from V and 2 bases from J, the junction contained 13 bases not matched to a gene. The germline CDR1 and CDR2 sequences are SGHAT and FQNNGV. This CDR3 region has 19 residues. CDR3 DNA: TGTGCCAGCAGCTATACGTTTAGCGGGGGGCCGTTAAACACCGGGGAGCTGTTTTTT. It encodes CASSYTFSGGPLNTGELFF.